Given below is one T cell receptor beta chain in context. Germline V CDR1 and CDR2: SEHNR, FQNEAQ (reference sequence). This CDR3 comprises 15 residues. Trimming removed 0 bases at V and 0 bases at J, with 5 bases between. The method was immunoSEQ multiplex PCR; TCRdb's version includes in-frame clones alone and lacks a portion of them. The repertoire holds 80,000 to 100,000 clones, with around three quarters as singletons. This specimen comes from a study of blood T cell repertoires in COVID-19. About the study: The samples span acute and convalescent COVID-19 from the United States, Italy and Spain. In each case, the material was cDNA or gDNA derived from T cells, B-cell-depleted T cells, or PBMCs.

This TCR came from a man aged 45 to 65 who had recovered from COVID-19. The sequencing sample was made of peripheral blood. The chain combines TRBV7-9 with TRBJ1-4; no reliable D call. The CDR3 region is CASSLAVSTNEKLFF. The CDR3 DNA follows: TGTGCCAGCAGCTTAGCCGTCTCAACTAATGAAAAACTGTTTTTT.